The rows below give T cell receptor beta chains drawn from one sample of a study of CD8 T cells in ankylosing spondylitis. TCRdb independently ran MiXCR on the 5' RACE reads; one entry per CDR3 protein. The sample yields hundreds of thousands of distinct CDR3 sequences, 25% to 30% seen once. Sequencing was carried out using blood, either unsorted or a sorted T cell fraction (not recorded which). These receptors came from a male donor with ankylosing spondylitis or in good health (not recorded which). CDR3s include the opening cysteine and the closing phenylalanine or tryptophan. D genes are given only for firm matches. Clone size is stated in some rows and not others, as once, few, many or a class when expanded.

v_gene: TRBV29-1; d_gene: NA; j_gene: TRBJ2-1; abundance: many; CDR3aa: CSVKRREQFF; CDR3nt: TGCAGCGTTAAGCGGCGTGAGCAGTTCTTC
v_gene: TRBV29-1; d_gene: NA; j_gene: TRBJ2-5; abundance: NA; CDR3aa: CSAQDPGETQYF; CDR3nt: TGCAGCGCACAAGACCCGGGCGAGACCCAGTACTTC
v_gene: TRBV10-3; d_gene: TRBD2; j_gene: TRBJ2-3; abundance: NA; CDR3aa: CAVSGTSSDSTDTQYF; CDR3nt: TGTGCCGTCTCCGGGACTAGCAGCGATAGCACAGATACGCAGTATTTT
v_gene: TRBV5-1; d_gene: TRBD2; j_gene: TRBJ2-1; abundance: NA; CDR3aa: CASSLQFGRTLNEQFF; CDR3nt: TGCGCCAGCAGCTTGCAGTTCGGGAGGACTTTGAATGAGCAGTTCTTC
v_gene: TRBV5-1; d_gene: NA; j_gene: TRBJ2-1; abundance: NA; CDR3aa: CASSFSGQNSYNEQFF; CDR3nt: TGCGCCAGCAGCTTCTCGGGACAAAACTCCTACAATGAGCAGTTCTTC
v_gene: TRBV5-1; d_gene: TRBD1; j_gene: TRBJ2-7; abundance: many; CDR3aa: CASSREGTASYEQYF; CDR3nt: TGCGCCAGCAGCCGGGAAGGGACAGCCTCCTACGAGCAGTACTTC
v_gene: TRBV5-6; d_gene: TRBD1; j_gene: TRBJ2-3; abundance: many; CDR3aa: CASSLVGTGGTDTQYF; CDR3nt: TGTGCCAGCAGCTTGGTGGGGACAGGAGGCACAGATACGCAGTATTTT
v_gene: TRBV4-2; d_gene: TRBD1; j_gene: TRBJ2-7; abundance: NA; CDR3aa: CASRPSGTEIYEQYF; CDR3nt: TGTGCCAGCAGACCCTCCGGGACAGAGATCTACGAGCAGTACTTC
v_gene: TRBV10-3; d_gene: NA; j_gene: TRBJ2-5; abundance: NA; CDR3aa: CAISESRTARETQYF; CDR3nt: TGTGCCATCAGTGAGTCGAGGACGGCAAGGGAGACCCAGTACTTC
v_gene: TRBV3-1; d_gene: NA; j_gene: TRBJ2-1; abundance: many; CDR3aa: CASSQDGGTQQFF; CDR3nt: TGTGCCAGCAGCCAAGATGGAGGGACTCAGCAGTTCTTC
v_gene: TRBV20-1; d_gene: NA; j_gene: TRBJ2-3; abundance: few; CDR3aa: CSARDPLDTDTQYF; CDR3nt: TGCAGTGCTAGAGATCCACTTGACACAGATACGCAGTATTTT
v_gene: TRBV12-3/TRBV12-4; d_gene: NA; j_gene: TRBJ2-1; abundance: NA; CDR3aa: CASSFAARRNEQFF; CDR3nt: TGTGCCAGCAGTTTCGCGGCAAGGAGGAATGAGCAGTTCTTC
v_gene: TRBV24-1; d_gene: NA; j_gene: TRBJ2-3; abundance: many; CDR3aa: CATSDTSPDTQYF; CDR3nt: TGTGCCACCAGTGACACAAGTCCAGATACGCAGTATTTT
v_gene: TRBV20-1; d_gene: TRBD1; j_gene: TRBJ2-3; abundance: many; CDR3aa: CSAPRTGKLNTQYF; CDR3nt: TGCAGTGCCCCACGGACAGGGAAGTTAAATACGCAGTATTTT
v_gene: TRBV7-3; d_gene: NA; j_gene: TRBJ2-3; abundance: NA; CDR3aa: CASSLAGAMPGTDTQYF; CDR3nt: TGTGCCAGCAGCTTAGCGGGGGCAATGCCGGGGACAGATACGCAGTATTTT
v_gene: TRBV29-1; d_gene: TRBD2; j_gene: TRBJ2-5; abundance: few; CDR3aa: CSVASGRRETQYF; CDR3nt: TGCAGCGTTGCTAGCGGGAGGCGGGAGACCCAGTACTTC
v_gene: TRBV5-1; d_gene: TRBD1; j_gene: TRBJ1-4; abundance: NA; CDR3aa: CASSLLPRGEGEKLFF; CDR3nt: TGCGCCAGCAGCTTGTTGCCCAGGGGGGAAGGTGAAAAACTGTTTTTT
v_gene: TRBV6-2/TRBV6-3; d_gene: TRBD1; j_gene: TRBJ1-4; abundance: NA; CDR3aa: CASRGGGGRNEKLFF; CDR3nt: TGTGCCAGCAGAGGAGGGGGCGGAAGAAATGAAAAACTGTTTTTT
v_gene: TRBV4-2; d_gene: NA; j_gene: TRBJ1-5; abundance: NA; CDR3aa: CASSQGSDQPQHF; CDR3nt: TGTGCCAGCAGCCAAGGGAGTGATCAGCCCCAGCATTTT
v_gene: TRBV18; d_gene: TRBD1; j_gene: TRBJ2-7; abundance: many; CDR3aa: CASSPSPDRAYEQYF; CDR3nt: TGTGCCAGCTCACCCTCCCCGGACAGGGCCTACGAGCAGTACTTC
v_gene: TRBV27; d_gene: TRBD1; j_gene: TRBJ2-1; abundance: NA; CDR3aa: CASSYRQGAMDEQFF; CDR3nt: TGTGCCAGCAGTTACCGACAGGGGGCCATGGATGAGCAGTTCTTC
v_gene: TRBV4-2; d_gene: TRBD2; j_gene: TRBJ2-1; abundance: many; CDR3aa: CASSPDAKGLADEQFF; CDR3nt: TGTGCCAGCAGCCCTGACGCAAAAGGACTAGCCGATGAGCAGTTCTTC
v_gene: TRBV20-1; d_gene: NA; j_gene: TRBJ2-3; abundance: many; CDR3aa: CSARDPVGGTDTQYF; CDR3nt: TGCAGTGCTAGAGACCCCGTAGGGGGCACAGATACGCAGTATTTT
v_gene: TRBV20-1; d_gene: NA; j_gene: TRBJ2-5; abundance: few; CDR3aa: CSARQAETQYF; CDR3nt: TGCAGTGCGCGGCAAGCGGAGACCCAGTACTTC
v_gene: TRBV2; d_gene: NA; j_gene: TRBJ1-5; abundance: NA; CDR3aa: CASSPQGQPQHF; CDR3nt: TGTGCCAGCAGCCCTCAGGGACAACCCCAGCATTTT